Described below is a single T cell receptor beta chain sequence and its context. No antigen is known for it. CDR3 size: 15 residues. Trimming removed 2 bases at V and 1 base at J, with 10 bases between. Germline assignment: CDR1 KGHSH and CDR2 LQKENI. This specimen comes from a study of T cell responses to AZD1222 COVID-19 vaccine. Study results and limitations: Nearly half of spike-specific TCRs reportedly target unmutated variant regions.

Using immunoSEQ multiplex PCR, the repertoire was profiled, and TCRdb retains in-frame clones only, with some absent. Among about 100,000 clones, around 87% were seen once, and the ten largest hold roughly 10%. The chain couples TRBV18 to TRBJ2-3; D is undetermined. The sequencing used peripheral blood, collected 28 days after the second AZD1222 dose. This clonotype was sampled from an adult who received the AZD1222 COVID-19 vaccine. This CDR3 is CASSPGSRGTDTQYF. The CDR3, as DNA: TGTGCCAGCTCACCAGGGTCCCGTGGCACAGATACGCAGTATTTT. Based on the CDR3 plus reference TRBV18 and TRBJ2-3, the full variable domain is NAGVMQNPRHLVRRRGQEARLRCSPMKGHSHVYWYRQLPEEGLKFMVYLQKENIIDESGMPKERFSAEFPKEGPSILRIQQVVRGDSAAYFCASSPGSRGTDTQYFGPGTRLTVL.